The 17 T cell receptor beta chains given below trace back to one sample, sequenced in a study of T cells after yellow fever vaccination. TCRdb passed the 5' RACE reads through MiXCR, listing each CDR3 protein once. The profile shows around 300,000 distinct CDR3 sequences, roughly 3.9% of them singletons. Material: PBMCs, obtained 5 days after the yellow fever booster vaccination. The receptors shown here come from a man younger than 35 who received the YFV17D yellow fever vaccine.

The CDR3 protein is CSVEDRTGDSNQPQHF. CDR3 bases: TGCAGCGTTGAAGACCGGACAGGGGATAGCAATCAGCCCCAGCATTTT. V is TRBV29-1 and J is TRBJ1-5, with 9 bases aligning to TRBD1. Germline assignment: CDR1 SQVTM and CDR2 ANQGSEA. V shed 0 bases and J 0 bases; nucleotides not matched to a gene: 3. The CDR3 is 16 residues long.

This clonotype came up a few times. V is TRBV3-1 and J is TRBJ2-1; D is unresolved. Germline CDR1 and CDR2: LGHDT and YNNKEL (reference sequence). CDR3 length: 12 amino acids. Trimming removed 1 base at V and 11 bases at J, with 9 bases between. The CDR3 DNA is TGTGCCAGCAGCCAAGCGGCGTTTCAGCAGTTCTTC. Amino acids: CASSQAAFQQFF.

The CDR3 nucleotides are TGTGCCAGTAGTATAACGGACACATCCTACGAGCAGTACTTC. Residues: CASSITDTSYEQYF. The V and J genes are TRBV19 and TRBJ2-7, with D possibly matching TRBD1 (5 bases). In germline, CDR1 is LNHDA, CDR2 SQIVND (reference sequence). The CDR3 has 14 amino acids. The germline V and J ends were trimmed by 2 bases and 1 base, with 9 bases remaining between them. Drawing the rest from reference TRBV19 and TRBJ2-7, the complete variable domain is DGGITQSPKYLFRKEGQNVTLSCEQNLNHDAMYWYRQDPGQGLRLIYYSQIVNDFQKGDIAEGYSVSREKKESFPLTVTSAQKNPTAFYLCASSITDTSYEQYFGPGTRLTVT.

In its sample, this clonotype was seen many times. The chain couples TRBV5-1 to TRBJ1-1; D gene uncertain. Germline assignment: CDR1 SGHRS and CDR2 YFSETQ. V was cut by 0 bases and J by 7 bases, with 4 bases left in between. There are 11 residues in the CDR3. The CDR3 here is CASSLEYEAFF. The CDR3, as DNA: TGCGCCAGCAGCTTGGAATATGAAGCTTTCTTT. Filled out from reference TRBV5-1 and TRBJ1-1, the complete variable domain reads KAGVTQTPRYLIKTRGQQVTLSCSPISGHRSVSWYQQTPGQGLQFLFEYFSETQRNKGNFPGRFSGRQFSNSRSEMNVSTLELGDSALYLCASSLEYEAFFGQGTRLTVV.

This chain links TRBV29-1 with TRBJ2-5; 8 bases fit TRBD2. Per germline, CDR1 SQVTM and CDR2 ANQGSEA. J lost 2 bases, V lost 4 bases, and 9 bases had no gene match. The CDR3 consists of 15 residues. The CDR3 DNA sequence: TGCAGCGTTGCTTATCACGGGACTAGACAAGAGACCCAGTACTTC. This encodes CSVAYHGTRQETQYF.

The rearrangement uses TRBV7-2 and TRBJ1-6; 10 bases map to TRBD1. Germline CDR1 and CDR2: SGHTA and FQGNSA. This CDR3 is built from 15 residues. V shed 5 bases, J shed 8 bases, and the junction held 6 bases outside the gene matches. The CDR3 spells CASSGRQGAHSPLHF. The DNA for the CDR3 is TGTGCCAGCAGCGGAAGACAGGGGGCGCATTCACCCCTCCACTTT.

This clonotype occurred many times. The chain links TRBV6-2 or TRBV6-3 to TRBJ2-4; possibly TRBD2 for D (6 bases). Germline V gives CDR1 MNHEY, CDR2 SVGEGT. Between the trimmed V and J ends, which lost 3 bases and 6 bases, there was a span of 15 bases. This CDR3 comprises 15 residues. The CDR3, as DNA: TGTGCCAGCAGTTATTGGGGGGAAGAGGGAAACATTCAGTACTTC. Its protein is CASSYWGEEGNIQYF.

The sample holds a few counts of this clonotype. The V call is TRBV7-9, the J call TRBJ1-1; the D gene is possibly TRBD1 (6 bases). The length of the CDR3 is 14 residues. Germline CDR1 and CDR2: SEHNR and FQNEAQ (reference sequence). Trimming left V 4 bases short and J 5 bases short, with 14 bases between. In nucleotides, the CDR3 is TGTGCCAGCAGCTCCTTGGGGGGGCAAACTGAAGCTTTCTTT. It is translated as CASSSLGGQTEAFF.

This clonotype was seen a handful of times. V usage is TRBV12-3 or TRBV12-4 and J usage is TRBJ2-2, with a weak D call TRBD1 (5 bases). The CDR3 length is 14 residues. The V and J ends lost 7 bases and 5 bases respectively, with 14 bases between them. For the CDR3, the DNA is TGTGCCAGCACCCAGGGATTCCAAACCGGGGAGCTGTTTTTT. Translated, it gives CASTQGFQTGELFF.

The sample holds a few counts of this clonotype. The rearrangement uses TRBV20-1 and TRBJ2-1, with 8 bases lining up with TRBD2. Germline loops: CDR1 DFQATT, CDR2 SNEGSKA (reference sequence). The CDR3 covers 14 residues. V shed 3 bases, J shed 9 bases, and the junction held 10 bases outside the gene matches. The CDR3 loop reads CSASPSGPEGEQFF. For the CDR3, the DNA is TGCAGTGCTAGCCCTAGCGGGCCGGAGGGTGAGCAGTTCTTC.

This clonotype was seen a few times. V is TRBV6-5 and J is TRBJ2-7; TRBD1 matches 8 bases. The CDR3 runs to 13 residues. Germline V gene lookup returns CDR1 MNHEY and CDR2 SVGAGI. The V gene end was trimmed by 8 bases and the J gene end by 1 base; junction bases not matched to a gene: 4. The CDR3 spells CASGQGSSYEQYF. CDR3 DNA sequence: TGTGCCAGCGGACAGGGTTCGTCCTACGAGCAGTACTTC.

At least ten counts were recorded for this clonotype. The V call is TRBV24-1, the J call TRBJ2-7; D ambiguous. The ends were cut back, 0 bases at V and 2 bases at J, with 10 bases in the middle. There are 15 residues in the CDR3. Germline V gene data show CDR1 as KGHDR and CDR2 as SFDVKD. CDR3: CATSDLQVQPYEQYV. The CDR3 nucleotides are TGTGCCACCAGTGATTTGCAAGTTCAGCCCTACGAGCAGTACGTC.

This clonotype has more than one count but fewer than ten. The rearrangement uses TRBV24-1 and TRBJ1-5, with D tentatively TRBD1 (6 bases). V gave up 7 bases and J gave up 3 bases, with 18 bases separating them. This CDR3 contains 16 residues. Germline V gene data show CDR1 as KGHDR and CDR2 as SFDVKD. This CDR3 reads CATSSRTTGTNQPQHF. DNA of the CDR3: TGTGCCACCAGCTCCAGAACCACAGGGACCAATCAGCCCCAGCATTTT.

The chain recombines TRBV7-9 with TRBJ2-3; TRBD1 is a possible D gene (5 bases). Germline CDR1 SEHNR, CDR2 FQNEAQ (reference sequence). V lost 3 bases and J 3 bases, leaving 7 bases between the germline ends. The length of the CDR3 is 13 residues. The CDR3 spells CASSFRQTDTQYF. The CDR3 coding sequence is TGTGCCAGCAGCTTTCGACAGACAGATACGCAGTATTTT.

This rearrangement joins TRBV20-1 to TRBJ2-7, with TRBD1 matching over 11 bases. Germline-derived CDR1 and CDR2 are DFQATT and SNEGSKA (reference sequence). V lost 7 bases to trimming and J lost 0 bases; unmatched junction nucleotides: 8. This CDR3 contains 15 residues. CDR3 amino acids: CSVQPGTGGSYEQYV. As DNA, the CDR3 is TGCAGTGTCCAGCCGGGGACAGGGGGCTCCTACGAGCAGTACGTC.

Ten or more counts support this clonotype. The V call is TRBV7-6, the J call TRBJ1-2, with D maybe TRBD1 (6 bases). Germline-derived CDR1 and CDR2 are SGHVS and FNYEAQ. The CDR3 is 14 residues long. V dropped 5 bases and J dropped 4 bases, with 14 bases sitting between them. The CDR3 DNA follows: TGTGCCAGCAGCCTAGGACAGAACTCCTATGGCTACACCTTC. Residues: CASSLGQNSYGYTF. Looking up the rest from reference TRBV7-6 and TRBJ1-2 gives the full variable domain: GAGVSQSPRYKVTKRGQDVALRCDPISGHVSLYWYRQALGQGPEFLTYFNYEAQQDKSGLPNDRFSAERPEGSISTLTIQRTEQRDSAMYRCASSLGQNSYGYTFGSGTRLTVV.

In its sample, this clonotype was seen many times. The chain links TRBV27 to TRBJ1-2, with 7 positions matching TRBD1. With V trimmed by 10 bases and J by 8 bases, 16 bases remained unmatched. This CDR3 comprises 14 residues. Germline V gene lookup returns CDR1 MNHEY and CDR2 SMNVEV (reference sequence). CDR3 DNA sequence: TGTGCCACTCAAGGGGGCAGTTGGTTATCCGGCTACACCTTC. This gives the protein CATQGGSWLSGYTF.